The 8 T cell receptor beta chains below come from one sample, sequenced in a study of beta chain features in type 1 diabetes. Whole-study results and caveats: Moderate yet significant TCRB CDR3 shortening was seen in Type 1 diabetes patients in all four CD4+ subsets.

No antigens are known for them. Expressed TCRB transcripts were sequenced because the entire RNA isolate underwent reverse transcription. Generated by immunoSEQ multiplex PCR, the TCRdb table keeps only in-frame clones and is missing some. Of some 360,000 clones in the sample, around a tenth are singletons; the top ten hold roughly 0.6%. The sequencing sample was made of central memory CD4+ T cells from blood. These receptor sequences come from a man in his thirties or forties with type 1 diabetes.

The chain joins TRBV27 to TRBJ2-6; 9 bases fit TRBD1. The germline V gene has CDR1 MNHEY and CDR2 SMNVEV (reference sequence). Trimming cost V 6 bases and J 3 bases; bases outside gene matches: 12. CDR3 length: 18 amino acids. CDR3 residues: CASRTRGQGKGGANVLTF. In nucleotides, the CDR3 is TGTGCCAGCAGGACCAGGGGACAGGGAAAAGGTGGGGCCAACGTCCTGACTTTC.

This clone came up a few times. The chain has TRBV5-6 and TRBJ2-7, with TRBD1 matching 10 bases. Germline CDR1 is SGHDT and CDR2 is YYEEEE. V was pared by 4 bases and J by 2 bases, with 15 bases of the junction left unmatched. The CDR3 loop spans 18 amino acids. The DNA of the CDR3 is TGTGCCAGCAGCATGGGTACACCGGGACAGGGGTTCACCTACGAGCAGTACTTC. Its protein product is CASSMGTPGQGFTYEQYF.

This clone was seen ten or more times. The chain links TRBV28 to TRBJ2-1, with D perhaps TRBD1 (5 bases). Trimming removed 7 bases at V and 9 bases at J, with 19 bases between. CDR3 length: 14 amino acids. Germline CDR1 MDHEN, CDR2 SYDVKM. CDR3 bases: TGTGCCAGCACCGCACCTGGGGCCGTCAGTGAGCAGTTCTTC. This translates into CASTAPGAVSEQFF.

This clone has only a few counts. This sequence joins TRBV11-1 and TRBJ2-7, with a tentative D call TRBD2 (5 bases). The CDR3 length is 12 residues. V was clipped by 3 bases and J by 4 bases, with 7 bases between them. CDR1 SGHAT and CDR2 FQDESV come from the germline V gene (reference sequence). Written as DNA, the CDR3 is TGTGCCAGCAGCTTGAGAGGGTACGAGCAGTACTTC. Protein product: CASSLRGYEQYF. Looking up the rest from reference TRBV11-1 and TRBJ2-7 gives the full variable domain: EAEVAQSPRYKITEKSQAVAFWCDPISGHATLYWYRQILGQGPELLVQFQDESVVDDSQLPKDRFSAERLKGVDSTLKIQPAELGDSAMYLCASSLRGYEQYFGPGTRLTVT.

This clone was picked up a small number of times. The chain couples TRBV7-9 to TRBJ1-4, with a tentative D call TRBD1 (5 bases). Trimming cost V 3 bases and J 7 bases, with 9 bases left between them. CDR3 size: 13 residues. Germline assignment: CDR1 SEHNR and CDR2 FQNEAQ (reference sequence). CDR3 DNA sequence: TGTGCCAGCAGCTTGGAGGGGTTTGAAAAACTGTTTTTT. This encodes CASSLEGFEKLFF.

In DNA, the CDR3 is TGTGCCAGCAGCCAACCGGGCCTGTGGGATACGCAGTATTTT. Translating it yields CASSQPGLWDTQYF. The gene calls are TRBV4-2 and TRBJ2-3; D gene ambiguous. CDR3 size: 14 residues. CDR1 and CDR2 (germline): LGHNA, YNFKEQ. Trimming removed 2 bases from V and 6 bases from J, with 12 bases in between.

Ten or more counts support this clone. CDR3 sequence: CASSLPDRVTEAFF. The CDR3, as DNA: TGTGCCAGCAGTTTGCCCGACAGGGTTACTGAAGCTTTCTTT. V usage is TRBV28 and J usage is TRBJ1-1; 7 bases match TRBD1. The trim removed 3 bases at V and 5 bases at J, leaving 6 bases unmatched. This CDR3 contains 14 residues. CDR1 is MDHEN and CDR2 is SYDVKM in the germline V gene.

This clone was seen a few times. The J gene is TRBJ1-1, the V gene TRBV6-6, with 7 bases fitting TRBD1. The CDR3 covers 11 residues. Germline CDR1 MNHNY, CDR2 SVGAGI (reference sequence). The V and J ends lost 6 bases and 11 bases, in that order; junction bases with no gene match: 6. This CDR3 is CASSPGGKAFF. CDR3 DNA sequence: TGTGCCAGCAGCCCAGGGGGGAAGGCTTTCTTT.